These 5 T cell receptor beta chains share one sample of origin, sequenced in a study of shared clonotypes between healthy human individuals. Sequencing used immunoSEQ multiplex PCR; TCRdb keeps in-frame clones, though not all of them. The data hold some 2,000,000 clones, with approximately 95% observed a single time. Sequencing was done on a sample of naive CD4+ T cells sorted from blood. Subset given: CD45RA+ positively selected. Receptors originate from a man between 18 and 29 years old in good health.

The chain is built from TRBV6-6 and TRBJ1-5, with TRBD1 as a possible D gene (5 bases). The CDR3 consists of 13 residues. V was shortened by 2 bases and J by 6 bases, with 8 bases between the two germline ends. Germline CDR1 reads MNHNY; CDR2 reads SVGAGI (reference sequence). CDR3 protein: CASSYGGGQPQHF. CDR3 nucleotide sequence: TGTGCCAGCAGTTACGGGGGGGGTCAGCCCCAGCATTTT.

This CDR3 is CASSYQTSGNEQFF. Here the CDR3 DNA reads TGTGCCAGCAGTTACCAGACTAGCGGCAATGAGCAGTTCTTC. This chain connects TRBV6-6 to TRBJ2-1; 9 bases agree with TRBD2. The germline gives CDR1 MNHNY, CDR2 SVGAGI (reference sequence). After removal of 2 bases from V and 6 bases from J, the junction contained 2 bases not matched to a gene. This CDR3 spans 14 amino acids.

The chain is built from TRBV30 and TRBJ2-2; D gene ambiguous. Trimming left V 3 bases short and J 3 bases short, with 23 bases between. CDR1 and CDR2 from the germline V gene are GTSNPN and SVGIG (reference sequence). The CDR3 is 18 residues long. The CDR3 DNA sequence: TGTGCCTGGAGCCATCTCCAAGGGCGTCCTCGCTACACCGGGGAGCTGTTTTTT. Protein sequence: CAWSHLQGRPRYTGELFF.

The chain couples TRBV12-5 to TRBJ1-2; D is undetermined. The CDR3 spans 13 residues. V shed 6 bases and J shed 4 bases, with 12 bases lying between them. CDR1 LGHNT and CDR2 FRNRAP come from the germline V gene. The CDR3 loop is CASGLDTTYGYTF. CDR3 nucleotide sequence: TGTGCTAGTGGGCTCGACACCACCTATGGCTACACCTTC. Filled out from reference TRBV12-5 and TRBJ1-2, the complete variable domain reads DARVTQTPRHKVTEMGQEVTMRCQPILGHNTVFWYRQTMMQGLELLAYFRNRAPLDDSGMPKDRFSAEMPDATLATLKIQPSEPRDSAVYFCASGLDTTYGYTFGSGTRLTVV.

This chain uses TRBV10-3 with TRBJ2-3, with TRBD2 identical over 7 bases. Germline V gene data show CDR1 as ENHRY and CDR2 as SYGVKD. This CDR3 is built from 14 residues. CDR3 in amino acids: CGTGLGLPTDTQYF. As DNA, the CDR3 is TGTGGGACTGGACTAGGCCTCCCCACAGATACGCAGTATTTT.